The clone carrying this TCR beta chain was picked up a small number of times. Its target is unknown. Germline assignment: CDR1 SQVTM and CDR2 ANQGSEA. V lost 6 bases and J lost 0; bases outside the gene matches: 8. This CDR3 region has 14 residues. These data are taken from a study of identical twins. TCRdb reanalysed the 5' RACE reads using MiXCR and keeps one entry per CDR3 protein. The repertoire holds nearly 650,000 distinct CDR3 sequences, with under 8.5% as singletons. All donors were healthy, and all were Caucasian. Study-wide results and limits: The abundant beta clonotypes from cord blood had fewer insertions, and memory repertoires had none of this. In beta out-of-frame sequences, the excess sharing between twins was weaker.

This sample was also put to use in a study of yellow fever vaccine responses in identical twins.

Sequenced material: PBMCs. The TCR was taken from a woman aged 18-35 years in good health. The chain is built from TRBV29-1 and TRBJ2-7; 7 bases fit TRBD1. The CDR3 DNA follows: TGCAGCGTGGCGCCGACAGGGAACTCCTACGAGCAGTACTTC. It translates to CSVAPTGNSYEQYF.